A single count supports the clone carrying this T cell receptor (beta chain). Its antigen is not identified. The naive CD8 subset, CD45RO-negative cells positively selected for CCR7, excluded terminally differentiated effector memory CD45RA+ cells. The CDR3 contains 18 residues. Looked up from germline, CDR1 is SGDLS and CDR2 is YYNGEE. The V gene end was trimmed by 1 base and the J gene end by 0 bases; junction bases not matched to a gene: 6. This sample is part of a study of shared clonotypes between healthy human individuals. Study details: Donors, aged 18 to 49, were a couple of women and three men.

Study-wide results and limits: Shared clonotypes: 4.5% to 5% naive CD4, about 3.5% naive CD8, about 2.2% memory CD4, roughly 0.4% memory CD8.

The data were produced by immunoSEQ multiplex PCR, yet TCRdb's version contains in-frame clones alone and is incomplete. In the table there are under 2,000,000 clones, about 95% of which are singletons. The TCR was taken from a young man in good health. The sample was naive CD8+ T cells sorted from blood. The chain has TRBV9 and TRBJ2-1, with 11 nucleotides matching TRBD2. The CDR3, as DNA: TGTGCCAGCAGCGTAACTAGCGGGGGTGCCAGCTCCTACAATGAGCAGTTCTTC. This translates into CASSVTSGGASSYNEQFF.